This T cell receptor (beta chain) was recorded in a study of T cell repertoires in cytomegalovirus infection. Study overall: Public signatures in TCR beta pointed to CMV infection and matching HLA type. Study findings and constraints: Dominant in the ex vivo response were TCR beta clonotypes restricted by HLA-C and specific for CMV.

This clonotype was seen at least ten times. As yet, its antigen is unknown. Using its own MiXCR run on the reads, TCRdb lists one record per CDR3 protein. The top ten hold approximately 13% of the sample, which has around 750,000 distinct CDR3 sequences, approximately 29% seen once. Germline CDR1 and CDR2: SGHVS and FNYEAQ. There are 13 residues in the CDR3. V was shortened by 3 bases and J by 1 base, with 7 bases between the two germline ends. The sample consisted of cultured CD8+ T cells from PBMCs, taken from culture after CMV antigen stimulation. The gene calls are TRBV7-6 and TRBJ2-7, with D unresolved. The sequence was obtained from a human donor in good health (CMV status not recorded). Some clones in this sample may be carry-over from other donors' samples. CDR3 bases: TGTGCCAGCAGCTTCGGTATATCCTACGAGCAGTACTTC. Translating gives CASSFGISYEQYF. Full variable domain (remainder filled in from reference TRBV7-6 and TRBJ2-7): GAGVSQSPRYKVTKRGQDVALRCDPISGHVSLYWYRQALGQGPEFLTYFNYEAQQDKSGLPNDRFSAERPEGSISTLTIQRTEQRDSAMYRCASSFGISYEQYFGPGTRLTVT.